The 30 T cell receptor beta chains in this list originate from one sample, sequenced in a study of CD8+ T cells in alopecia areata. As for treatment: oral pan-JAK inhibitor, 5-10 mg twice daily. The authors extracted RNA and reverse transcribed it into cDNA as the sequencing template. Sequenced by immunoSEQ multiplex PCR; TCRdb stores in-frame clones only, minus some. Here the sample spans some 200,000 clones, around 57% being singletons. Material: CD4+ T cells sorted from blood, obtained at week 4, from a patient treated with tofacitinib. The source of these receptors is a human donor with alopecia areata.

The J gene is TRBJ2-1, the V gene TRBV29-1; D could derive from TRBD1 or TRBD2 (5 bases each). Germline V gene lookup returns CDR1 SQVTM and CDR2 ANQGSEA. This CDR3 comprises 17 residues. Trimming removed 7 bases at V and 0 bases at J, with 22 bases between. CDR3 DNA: TGCAGCGCCAACGACGGGGCAGGGACGGTCTCCTACAATGAGCAGTTCTTC. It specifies CSANDGAGTVSYNEQFF.

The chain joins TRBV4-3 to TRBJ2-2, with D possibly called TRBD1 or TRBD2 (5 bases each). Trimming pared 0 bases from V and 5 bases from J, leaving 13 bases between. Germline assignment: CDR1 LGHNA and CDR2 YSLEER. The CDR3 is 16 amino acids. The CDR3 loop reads CASSQDQPGPTGELFF. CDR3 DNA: TGCGCCAGCAGCCAAGATCAACCGGGACCTACCGGGGAGCTGTTTTTT.

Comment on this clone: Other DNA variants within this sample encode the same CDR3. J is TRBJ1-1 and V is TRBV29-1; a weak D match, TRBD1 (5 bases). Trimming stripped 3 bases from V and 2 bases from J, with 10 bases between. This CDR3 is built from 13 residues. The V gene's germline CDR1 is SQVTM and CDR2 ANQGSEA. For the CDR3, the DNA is TGCAGCGTTGAGAAGCAGGGTAACACTGAAGCTTTCTTT. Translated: CSVEKQGNTEAFF.

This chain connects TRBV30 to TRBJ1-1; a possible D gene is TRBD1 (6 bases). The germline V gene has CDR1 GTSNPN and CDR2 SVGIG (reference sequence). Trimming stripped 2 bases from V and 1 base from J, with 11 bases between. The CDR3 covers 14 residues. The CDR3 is CAWSSPGQNTEAFF. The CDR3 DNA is TGTGCCTGGAGTTCGCCGGGACAGAACACTGAAGCTTTCTTT.

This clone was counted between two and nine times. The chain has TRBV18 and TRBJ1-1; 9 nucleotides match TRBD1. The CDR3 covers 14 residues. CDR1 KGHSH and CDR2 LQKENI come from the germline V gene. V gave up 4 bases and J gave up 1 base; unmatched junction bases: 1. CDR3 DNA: TGTGCCAGCTCACAGGGACAGGGGAACACTGAAGCTTTCTTT. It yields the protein CASSQGQGNTEAFF.

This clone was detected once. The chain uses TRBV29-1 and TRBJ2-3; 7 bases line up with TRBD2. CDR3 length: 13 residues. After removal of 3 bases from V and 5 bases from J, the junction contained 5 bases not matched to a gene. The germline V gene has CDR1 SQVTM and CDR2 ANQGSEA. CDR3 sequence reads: CSVDSGPGDTQYF. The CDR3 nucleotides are TGCAGCGTTGATAGCGGGCCGGGAGATACGCAGTATTTT.

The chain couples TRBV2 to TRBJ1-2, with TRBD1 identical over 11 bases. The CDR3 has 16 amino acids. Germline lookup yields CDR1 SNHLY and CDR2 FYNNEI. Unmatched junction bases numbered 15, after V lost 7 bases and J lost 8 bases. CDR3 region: CASTTRDRGIEGGYTF. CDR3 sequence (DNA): TGTGCCAGCACTACCCGGGACAGGGGGATAGAGGGCGGCTACACCTTC.

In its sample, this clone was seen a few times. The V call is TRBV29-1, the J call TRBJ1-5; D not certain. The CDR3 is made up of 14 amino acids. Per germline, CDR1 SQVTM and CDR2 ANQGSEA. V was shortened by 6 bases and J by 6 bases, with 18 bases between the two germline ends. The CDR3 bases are TGCAGCGTGGGGTCAGGAAGGGAGAGTCAGCCCCAGCATTTT. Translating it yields CSVGSGRESQPQHF.

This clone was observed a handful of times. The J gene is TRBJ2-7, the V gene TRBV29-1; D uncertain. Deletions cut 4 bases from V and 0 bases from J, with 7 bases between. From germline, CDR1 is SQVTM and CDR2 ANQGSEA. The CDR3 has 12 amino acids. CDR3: CSVAADSYEQYF. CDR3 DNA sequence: TGCAGCGTTGCGGCTGACTCCTACGAGCAGTACTTC.

The CDR3 here is CASGQNTEAFF. As DNA, the CDR3 is TGTGCTAGTGGACAAAACACTGAAGCTTTCTTT. This sequence joins TRBV12-5 and TRBJ1-1, with D unresolved. Trimming cost V 6 bases and J 2 bases, with 4 bases left between them. The germline gives CDR1 LGHNT, CDR2 FRNRAP. This CDR3 spans 11 amino acids.

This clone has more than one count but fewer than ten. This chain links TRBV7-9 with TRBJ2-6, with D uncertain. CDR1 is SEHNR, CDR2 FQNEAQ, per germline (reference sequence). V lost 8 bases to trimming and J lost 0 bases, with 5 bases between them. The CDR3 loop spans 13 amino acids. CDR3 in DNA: TGTGCCAGCCGTCGCTCTGGGGCCAACGTCCTGACTTTC. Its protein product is CASRRSGANVLTF.

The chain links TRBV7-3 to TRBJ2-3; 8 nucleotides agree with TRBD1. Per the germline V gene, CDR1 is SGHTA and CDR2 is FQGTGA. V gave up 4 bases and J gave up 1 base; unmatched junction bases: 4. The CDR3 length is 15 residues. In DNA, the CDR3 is TGTGCCAGCAGCTACGGGACAGGACGCACAGATACGCAGTATTTT. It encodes CASSYGTGRTDTQYF.

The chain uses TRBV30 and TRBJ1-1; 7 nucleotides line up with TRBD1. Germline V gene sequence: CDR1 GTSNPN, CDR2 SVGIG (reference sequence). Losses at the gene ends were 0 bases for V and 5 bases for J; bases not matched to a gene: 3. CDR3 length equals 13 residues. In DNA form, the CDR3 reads TGTGCCTGGAGTGTGAGGGGGCGGACTGAAGCTTTCTTT. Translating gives CAWSVRGRTEAFF. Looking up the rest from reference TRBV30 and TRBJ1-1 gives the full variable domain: SQTIHQWPATLVQPVGSPLSLECTVEGTSNPNLYWYRQAAGRGLQLLFYSVGIGQISSEVPQNLSASRPQDRQFILSSKKLLLSDSGFYLCAWSVRGRTEAFFGQGTRLTVV.

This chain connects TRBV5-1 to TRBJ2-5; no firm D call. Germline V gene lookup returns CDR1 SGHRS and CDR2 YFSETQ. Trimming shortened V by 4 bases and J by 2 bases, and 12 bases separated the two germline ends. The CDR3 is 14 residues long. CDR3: CASSPLGLQETQYF. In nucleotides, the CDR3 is TGCGCCAGCAGCCCACTCGGGCTTCAAGAGACCCAGTACTTC.

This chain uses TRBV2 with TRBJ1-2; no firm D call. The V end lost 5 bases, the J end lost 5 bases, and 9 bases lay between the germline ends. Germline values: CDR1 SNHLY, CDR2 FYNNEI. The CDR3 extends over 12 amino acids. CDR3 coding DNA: TGTGCCAGCAGTACGGACCCTTATGGCTACACCTTC. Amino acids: CASSTDPYGYTF.

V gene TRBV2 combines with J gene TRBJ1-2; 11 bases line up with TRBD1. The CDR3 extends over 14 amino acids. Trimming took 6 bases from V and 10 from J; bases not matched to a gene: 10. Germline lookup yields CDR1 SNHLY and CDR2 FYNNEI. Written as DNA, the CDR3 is TGTGCCAGCAGCGGACAGGGGGCCAAGGGAGCCTACACCTTC. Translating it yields CASSGQGAKGAYTF.

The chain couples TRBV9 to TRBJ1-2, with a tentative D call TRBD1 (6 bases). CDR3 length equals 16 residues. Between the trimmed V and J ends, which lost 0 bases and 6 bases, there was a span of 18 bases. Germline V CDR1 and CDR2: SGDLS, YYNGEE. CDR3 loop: CASSVALTWQGNGYTF. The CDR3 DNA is TGTGCCAGCAGCGTAGCTTTGACGTGGCAGGGGAATGGCTACACCTTC.

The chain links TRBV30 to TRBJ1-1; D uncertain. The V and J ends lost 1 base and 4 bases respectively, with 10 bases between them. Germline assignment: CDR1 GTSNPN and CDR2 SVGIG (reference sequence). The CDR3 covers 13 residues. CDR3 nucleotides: TGTGCCTGGAGTGAGACGGGAGTCACTGAAGCTTTCTTT. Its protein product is CAWSETGVTEAFF.

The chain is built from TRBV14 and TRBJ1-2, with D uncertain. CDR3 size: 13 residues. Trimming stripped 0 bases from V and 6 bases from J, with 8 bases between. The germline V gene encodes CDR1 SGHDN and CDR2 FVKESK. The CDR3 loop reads CASSQDGLDGYTF. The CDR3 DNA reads TGTGCCAGCAGCCAAGATGGTTTGGATGGCTACACCTTC.

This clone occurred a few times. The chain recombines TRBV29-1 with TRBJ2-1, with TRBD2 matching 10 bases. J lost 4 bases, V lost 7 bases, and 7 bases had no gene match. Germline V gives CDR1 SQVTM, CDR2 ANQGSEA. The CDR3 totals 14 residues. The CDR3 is CSGKKRGGYNEQFF. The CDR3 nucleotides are TGCAGCGGGAAAAAGCGGGGGGGATACAATGAGCAGTTCTTC.

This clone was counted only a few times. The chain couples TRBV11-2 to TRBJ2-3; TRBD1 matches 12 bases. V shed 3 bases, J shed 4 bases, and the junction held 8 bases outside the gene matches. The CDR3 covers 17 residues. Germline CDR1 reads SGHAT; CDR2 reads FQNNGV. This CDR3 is CASSLSGTGGKSDTQYF. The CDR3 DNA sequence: TGTGCCAGCAGCTTGTCCGGGACAGGGGGCAAGTCAGATACGCAGTATTTT.

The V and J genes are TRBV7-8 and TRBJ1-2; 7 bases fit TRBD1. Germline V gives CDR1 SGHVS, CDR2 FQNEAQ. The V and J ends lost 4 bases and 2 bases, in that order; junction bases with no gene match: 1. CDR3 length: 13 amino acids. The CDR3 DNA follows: TGTGCCAGCAGCTCGACAGGGAACTATGGCTACACCTTC. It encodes CASSSTGNYGYTF. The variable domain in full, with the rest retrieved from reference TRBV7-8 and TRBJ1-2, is GAGVSQSPRYKVAKRGQDVALRCDPISGHVSLFWYQQALGQGPEFLTYFQNEAQLDKSGLPSDRFFAERPEGSVSTLKIQRTQQEDSAVYLCASSSTGNYGYTFGSGTRLTVV.

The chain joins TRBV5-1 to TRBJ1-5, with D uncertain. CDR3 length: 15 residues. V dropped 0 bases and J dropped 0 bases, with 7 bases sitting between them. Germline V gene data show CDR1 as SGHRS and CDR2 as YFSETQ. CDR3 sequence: CASSLGGISNQPQHF. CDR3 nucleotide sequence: TGCGCCAGCAGCTTGGGCGGGATTAGCAATCAGCCCCAGCATTTT.

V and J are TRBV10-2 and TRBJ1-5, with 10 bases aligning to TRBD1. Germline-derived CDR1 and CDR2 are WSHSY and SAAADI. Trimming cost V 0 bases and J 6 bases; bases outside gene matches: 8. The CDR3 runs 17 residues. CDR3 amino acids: CASSESRQGARGQPQHF. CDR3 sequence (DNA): TGCGCCAGCAGTGAGTCCCGACAGGGGGCCCGAGGTCAGCCCCAGCATTTT.

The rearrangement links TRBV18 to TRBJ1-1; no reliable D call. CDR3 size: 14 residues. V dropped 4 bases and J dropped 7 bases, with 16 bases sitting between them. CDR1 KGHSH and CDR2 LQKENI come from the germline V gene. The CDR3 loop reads CASSQINSDDEAFF. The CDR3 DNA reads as TGTGCCAGCTCACAGATAAACAGCGACGATGAAGCTTTCTTT.

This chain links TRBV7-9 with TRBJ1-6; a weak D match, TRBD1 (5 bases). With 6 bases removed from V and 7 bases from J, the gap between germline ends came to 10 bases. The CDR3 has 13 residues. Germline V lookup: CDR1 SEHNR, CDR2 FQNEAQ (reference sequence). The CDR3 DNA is TGTGCCAGCAGACCAACAGGAAATTCACCCCTCCACTTT. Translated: CASRPTGNSPLHF.

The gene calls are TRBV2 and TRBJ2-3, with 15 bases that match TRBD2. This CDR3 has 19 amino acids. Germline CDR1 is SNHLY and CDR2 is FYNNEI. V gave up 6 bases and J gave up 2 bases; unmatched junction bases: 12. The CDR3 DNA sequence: TGTGCCAGCAGCTCCGGGACTAGCGGGGGGAACACATTCACAGATACGCAGTATTTT. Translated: CASSSGTSGGNTFTDTQYF.

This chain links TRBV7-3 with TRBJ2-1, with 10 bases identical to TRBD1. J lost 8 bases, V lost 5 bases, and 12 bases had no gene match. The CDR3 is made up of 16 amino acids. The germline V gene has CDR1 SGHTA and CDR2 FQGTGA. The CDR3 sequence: CASSPMGTGASDEQFF. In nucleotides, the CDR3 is TGTGCCAGCAGCCCCATGGGGACAGGGGCTTCGGATGAGCAGTTCTTC.

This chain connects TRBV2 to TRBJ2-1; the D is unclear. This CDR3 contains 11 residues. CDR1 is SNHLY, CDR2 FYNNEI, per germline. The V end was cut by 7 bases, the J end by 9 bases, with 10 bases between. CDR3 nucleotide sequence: TGTGCCAGCAACAACGGCGGTGAGCAGTTCTTC. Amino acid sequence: CASNNGGEQFF. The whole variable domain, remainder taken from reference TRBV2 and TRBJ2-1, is EPEVTQTPSHQVTQMGQEVILRCVPISNHLYFYWYRQILGQKVEFLVSFYNNEISEKSEIFDDQFSVERPDGSNFTLKIRSTKLEDSAMYFCASNNGGEQFFGPGTRLTVL.

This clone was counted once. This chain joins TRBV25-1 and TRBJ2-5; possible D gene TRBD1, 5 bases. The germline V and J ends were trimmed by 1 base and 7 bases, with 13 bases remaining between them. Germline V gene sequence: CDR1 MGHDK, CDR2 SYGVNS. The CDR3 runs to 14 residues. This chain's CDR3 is CASSESVGPATQYF. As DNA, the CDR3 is TGTGCCAGCAGTGAATCTGTGGGGCCAGCGACCCAGTACTTC.